Included here is one TCR beta chain sequence, with context. Its target is unknown. This entry comes from a study of T cell responses to AZD1222 COVID-19 vaccine. General study results and limits: Spike-specific TCR breadth and depth grew following two AZD1222 doses. Most donors were white British, females outnumbered males, and clonal diversity was possibly underestimated. Spike as a whole was targeted by vaccine-associated CD4 TCRs, dominant at 160-218 and 743-854. The peak T cell response came first, and repertoires were sampled only after it.

Clones were sequenced by immunoSEQ multiplex PCR, and TCRdb holds only the in-frame ones, with some missing. The repertoire holds 95,000 to 150,000 clones, with around 89% as singletons. The clonotype was recovered from an adult in good health. The sequences come from peripheral blood, collected on day 0 of MenACWY control vaccination.

The CDR3 nucleotides are TGTGCCATCAGTACGGGGACTAGCGGGAGGGCGTTAGGAGAGACCCAGTACTTC. This codes for CAISTGTSGRALGETQYF. The gene calls are TRBV10-3 and TRBJ2-5; 16 bases map to TRBD2. CDR1 is ENHRY, CDR2 SYGVKD, per germline. This CDR3 is built from 18 residues. V trimming: 5 bases; J trimming: 4 bases; junction bases outside the gene matches: 10.